This passage covers 22 T cell receptor beta chains from one sample sequenced in a study of shared clonotypes between healthy human individuals. The repertoire was sequenced with immunoSEQ multiplex PCR; TCRdb's copy has only in-frame clones and lacks some. The table shows 2 million to 2.5 million clones, with about 95% occurring only once. Only CD45RO-negative cells positively selected for CCR7 counted as naive CD8 cells, so terminally differentiated effector memory CD45RA+ cells were excluded. Sequencing was carried out using naive CD8+ T cells sorted from blood. The receptors stem from a man younger than 30 in good health.

This clone occurred once. The identical CDR3 is also encoded by other nucleotide sequences in the sample. V is TRBV9 and J is TRBJ1-1; TRBD1 matches at 9 bases. Germline V lookup: CDR1 SGDLS, CDR2 YYNGEE. The CDR3 consists of 14 residues. The J segment lost 4 bases and the V segment lost 0 bases, leaving 1 base of the junction unmatched. The CDR3 DNA follows: TGTGCCAGCAGCGTAGGACAGGGGGGCACTGAAGCTTTCTTT. This gives the protein CASSVGQGGTEAFF. Variable domain in full (rest from reference TRBV9 and TRBJ1-1): DSGVTQTPKHLITATGQRVTLRCSPRSGDLSVYWYQQSLDQGLQFLIQYYNGEERAKGNILERFSAQQFPDLHSELNLSSLELGDSALYFCASSVGQGGTEAFFGQGTRLTVV.

The chain uses TRBV2 and TRBJ1-1; TRBD1 matches at 8 bases. The CDR3 runs to 14 residues. CDR1 and CDR2 (germline): SNHLY, FYNNEI. The trim removed 6 bases at V and 5 bases at J, leaving 8 bases unmatched. This chain's CDR3 is CASSPTGVGTEAFF. In DNA, the CDR3 is TGTGCCAGCAGCCCGACAGGGGTAGGGACTGAAGCTTTCTTT.

The chain recombines TRBV7-6 with TRBJ1-1; 7 bases fit TRBD1. CDR1 is SGHVS and CDR2 is FNYEAQ in the germline V gene. This CDR3 spans 13 amino acids. V trimming: 8 bases; J trimming: 3 bases; junction bases outside the gene matches: 6. The chain's CDR3 is CASFAGGDTEAFF. The CDR3 coding sequence is TGTGCCAGCTTCGCAGGGGGGGACACTGAAGCTTTCTTT.

The chain is built from TRBV9 and TRBJ2-7; D might be TRBD2 (6 bases). The ends were cut back, 4 bases at V and 0 bases at J, with 17 bases in the middle. The germline V gene has CDR1 SGDLS and CDR2 YYNGEE. This CDR3 spans 16 amino acids. CDR3 region: CASSSSGSATSYEQYF. The DNA of the CDR3 is TGTGCCAGCAGCTCCAGCGGGTCAGCCACCTCCTACGAGCAGTACTTC.

This sequence joins TRBV5-8 and TRBJ2-5; D unclear. This CDR3 region has 13 residues. In germline, CDR1 is SGHTS, CDR2 YDEGEE. V was cut by 0 bases and J by 4 bases, with 7 bases left in between. The CDR3 loop is CASSLGYLETQYF. The CDR3 nucleotides are TGTGCCAGCAGCTTGGGTTATCTAGAGACCCAGTACTTC.

This clone was seen a single time. The rearrangement joins TRBV11-1 to TRBJ2-7, with unresolved D. Between the trimmed V and J ends, which lost 1 base and 0 bases, there was a span of 10 bases. Germline CDR1 reads SGHAT; CDR2 reads FQDESV (reference sequence). CDR3 length: 15 amino acids. This CDR3 is CASSLGLGVSYEQYF. The CDR3 DNA is TGTGCCAGCAGCTTAGGTCTAGGCGTCTCCTACGAGCAGTACTTC.

About this clone: Other DNA sequences within the sample encode an identical CDR3. This rearrangement joins TRBV7-8 to TRBJ2-7; D not certain. This CDR3 spans 11 amino acids. Germline CDR1 is SGHVS and CDR2 is FQNEAQ. V was cut by 4 bases and J by 3 bases, with 4 bases left in between. The CDR3 reads CASSSNYEQYF. As DNA, the CDR3 is TGTGCCAGCAGCTCCAACTACGAGCAGTACTTC.

This chain links TRBV4-2 with TRBJ2-1; 13 bases are a match to TRBD2. CDR3 size: 16 residues. Trimming took 6 bases from V and 4 from J; bases not matched to a gene: 6. Germline CDR1 reads LGHNA; CDR2 reads YNFKEQ. CDR3 DNA sequence: TGTGCCAGCAGGGTTACGGGACTAGCGGGGTACAATGAGCAGTTCTTC. It is translated as CASRVTGLAGYNEQFF.

The rearrangement joins TRBV7-9 to TRBJ2-5; the match to TRBD2 covers 11 bases. The V segment lost 5 bases and the J segment 0 bases; nucleotides outside the gene matches: 5. Germline V gene lookup returns CDR1 SEHNR and CDR2 FQNEAQ (reference sequence). The CDR3 runs to 16 residues. As DNA, the CDR3 is TGTGCCAGCAGCCACTTGGGACTAGCGGACCAAGAGACCCAGTACTTC. Translated: CASSHLGLADQETQYF.

V is TRBV5-1 and J is TRBJ2-2; no definite D call. Germline lookup yields CDR1 SGHRS and CDR2 YFSETQ. CDR3 length: 15 amino acids. With 0 bases removed from V and 6 bases from J, the gap between germline ends came to 12 bases. The CDR3 DNA reads TGCGCCAGCAGCTTGGACTTTCCTGAGTCCGGGGAGCTGTTTTTT. It is translated as CASSLDFPESGELFF. The entire variable domain, with the rest obtained from reference TRBV5-1 and TRBJ2-2, is as follows: KAGVTQTPRYLIKTRGQQVTLSCSPISGHRSVSWYQQTPGQGLQFLFEYFSETQRNKGNFPGRFSGRQFSNSRSEMNVSTLELGDSALYLCASSLDFPESGELFFGEGSRLTVL.

The rearrangement joins TRBV4-3 to TRBJ2-5; the D is unclear. The CDR3 runs to 16 residues. With 1 base removed from V and 4 bases from J, the gap between germline ends came to 16 bases. Germline loops: CDR1 LGHNA, CDR2 YSLEER. The CDR3: CASSQAISGFGETQYF. In nucleotides, the CDR3 is TGCGCCAGCAGCCAAGCTATATCCGGGTTCGGAGAGACCCAGTACTTC.

This clone was detected a few times. V gene TRBV5-4 combines with J gene TRBJ2-6, with a possible D match to TRBD1 (5 bases). Germline-derived CDR1 and CDR2 are SGHNT and YYREEE (reference sequence). V was cut by 5 bases and J by 1 base, with 7 bases left in between. CDR3 length: 14 amino acids. The CDR3 nucleotides read TGTGCCAGCAGTCGACAGTCTGGGGCCAACGTCCTGACTTTC. The encoded protein is CASSRQSGANVLTF.

This chain connects TRBV2 to TRBJ2-7; a weak D match, TRBD2 (7 bases). This CDR3 contains 16 residues. The V end lost 0 bases, the J end lost 3 bases, and 15 bases lay between the germline ends. Germline-derived CDR1 and CDR2 are SNHLY and FYNNEI. CDR3 sequence (DNA): TGTGCCAGCAGTGAAGCGGCGGGGGCCGACTTCTACGAGCAGTACTTC. Translation gives CASSEAAGADFYEQYF.

The gene calls are TRBV4-2 and TRBJ1-1; a weak D match, TRBD1 (5 bases). Germline CDR1 and CDR2: LGHNA and YNFKEQ. The CDR3 runs 14 residues. The V end lost 8 bases, the J end lost 3 bases, and 16 bases lay between the germline ends. The CDR3 bases are TGTGCCAGCGCTGGATGGGGACTTGACACTGAAGCTTTCTTT. Encoded protein: CASAGWGLDTEAFF.

This chain connects TRBV5-6 to TRBJ2-3; D remains ambiguous. Germline V CDR1 and CDR2: SGHDT, YYEEEE. V dropped 3 bases and J dropped 0 bases, with 14 bases sitting between them. This CDR3 region has 16 residues. The CDR3 nucleotides are TGTGCCAGCAGCTGGGGTACCATCGCTAGCACAGATACGCAGTATTTT. Encoded protein: CASSWGTIASTDTQYF.

The chain couples TRBV28 to TRBJ2-1; 13 bases agree with TRBD2. This CDR3 region has 15 residues. Losses at the gene ends were 5 bases for V and 10 bases for J; bases not matched to a gene: 8. Germline V CDR1 and CDR2: MDHEN, SYDVKM. The CDR3 region is CASSLRGLAGREQFF. Here the CDR3 DNA reads TGTGCCAGCAGTCTCAGGGGACTAGCGGGGCGGGAGCAGTTCTTC.

This clone was seen only once. The gene calls are TRBV14 and TRBJ1-2, with D possibly TRBD1 on 5 matching bases. There are 13 residues in the CDR3. V was pared by 8 bases and J by 0 bases, with 10 bases between. Germline V lookup: CDR1 SGHDN, CDR2 FVKESK. CDR3 sequence (DNA): TGTGCCAGCGGTTTAGGGGCTAACTATGGCTACACCTTC. Protein product: CASGLGANYGYTF. Together with reference TRBV14 and TRBJ1-2, the CDR3 gives the full variable domain: EAGVTQFPSHSVIEKGQTVTLRCDPISGHDNLYWYRRVMGKEIKFLLHFVKESKQDESGMPNNRFLAERTGGTYSTLKVQPAELEDSGVYFCASGLGANYGYTFGSGTRLTVV.

This sequence joins TRBV21-1 and TRBJ1-5. TRBV21-1 is termed a pseudogene. The CDR3 is 16 residues long. This CDR3 reads CASSKDMESDNQPQHF. DNA for the CDR3: TGTGCCAGCAGCAAAGATATGGAATCAGACAATCAGCCCCAGCATTTT.

The chain couples TRBV7-9 to TRBJ2-3; 13 nucleotides align to TRBD2. CDR3 size: 15 residues. Trimming took 4 bases from V and 3 from J; bases not matched to a gene: 1. Germline V gene sequence: CDR1 SEHNR, CDR2 FQNEAQ (reference sequence). CDR3: CASSWTSGGTDTQYF. Here the CDR3 DNA reads TGTGCCAGCAGCTGGACTAGCGGGGGAACAGATACGCAGTATTTT.

The V gene is TRBV13, the J gene TRBJ1-3, with D unclear. The CDR3 spans 16 residues. V dropped 2 bases and J dropped 0 bases, with 11 bases sitting between them. CDR1 and CDR2 from the germline V gene are PRHDT and FYEKMQ (reference sequence). The CDR3 protein is CASSLLSITSGNTIYF. DNA of the CDR3: TGTGCCAGCAGCTTATTGAGTATTACCTCTGGAAACACCATATATTTT.

This clone has only one observation. V is TRBV6-6 and J is TRBJ2-1, with 10 bases matching TRBD2. CDR1 and CDR2 from the germline V gene are MNHNY and SVGAGI (reference sequence). The CDR3 covers 16 residues. V shed 2 bases, J shed 7 bases, and the junction held 8 bases outside the gene matches. CDR3 loop: CASSYGAGGPRNEQFF. The CDR3 DNA reads as TGTGCCAGCAGTTACGGAGCGGGGGGGCCAAGAAATGAGCAGTTCTTC.

This chain uses TRBV6-6 with TRBJ2-5; possibly TRBD2 for D (6 bases). The germline V gene encodes CDR1 MNHNY and CDR2 SVGAGI (reference sequence). V lost 3 bases and J lost 5, with 16 bases in between. The CDR3 length is 15 residues. The CDR3 loop reads CASSYGAGSGETQYF. In DNA form, the CDR3 reads TGTGCCAGCAGTTATGGGGCGGGGAGTGGGGAGACCCAGTACTTC.